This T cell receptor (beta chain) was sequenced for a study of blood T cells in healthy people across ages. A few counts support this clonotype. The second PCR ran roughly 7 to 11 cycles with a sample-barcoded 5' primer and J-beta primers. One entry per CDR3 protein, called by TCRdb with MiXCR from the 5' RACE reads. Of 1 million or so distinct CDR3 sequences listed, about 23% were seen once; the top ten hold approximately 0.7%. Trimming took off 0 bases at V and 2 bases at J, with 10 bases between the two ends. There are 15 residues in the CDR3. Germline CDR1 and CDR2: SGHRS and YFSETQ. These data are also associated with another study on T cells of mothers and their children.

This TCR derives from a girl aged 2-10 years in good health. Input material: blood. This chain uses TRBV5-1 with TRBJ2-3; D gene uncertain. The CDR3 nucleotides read TGCGCCAGCAGCTTGGATTCGCGGATCACAGATACGCAGTATTTT. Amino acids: CASSLDSRITDTQYF.